The clone carrying this T cell receptor (beta chain) is medium-sized (0.01 to 0.1%) in the sample. Antigen specificity is unknown. This entry is derived from a study of vaccination and CD4 T cells after COVID-19. Overall study results and limits: Convalescent patients showed a median about 90% of reactive clones that were seen only post-vaccination. Reactive clonotype counts went from median about 21 after infection to roughly 39 after vaccination, nonsignificantly. Sampling was limited to relatively few convalescent patients, with no early post-infection timepoints studied.

V gave up 6 bases and J gave up 2 bases, with 13 bases separating them. In germline, CDR1 is MNHNS, CDR2 SASEGT. This CDR3 is built from 14 residues. Treatment meaning: 10-day PBMC culture with coronavirus spike peptide pools or control peptides (ViraFEST assay). Sequenced with the Oncomine TCR Beta short-read assay was DNA taken from cultured CD4+ T cells. Cultured CD4+ T cells yielded the extracted genomic DNA. In TCRdb, the PCR reads were re-called with MiXCR into one record per CDR3 protein. The sample has 7,700 or so distinct CDR3 sequences; 20% to 25% are singletons. The sequenced sample was CD4+ T cells from blood, cultured in vitro, obtained after SARS-CoV-2 vaccination. This receptor was identified in a human donor who had recovered from COVID-19. V gene TRBV6-1 combines with J gene TRBJ2-5; TRBD2 might be the D (6 bases). The CDR3: CASSTTGGQETQYF. As DNA, the CDR3 is TGTGCCAGCAGCACAACCGGAGGGCAAGAGACCCAGTACTTC.